The sequence of this T cell receptor (beta chain) was determined in a study of OX40 agonist ivuxolimab in advanced cancers. Generated by immunoSEQ multiplex PCR, the TCRdb table keeps only in-frame clones and is missing some. In the table there are about 99,000 clones, around 94% of which are singletons. The CDR3 loop spans 16 amino acids. V lost 0 bases and J lost 4; bases outside the gene matches: 3. Germline CDR1 is SGHRS and CDR2 is YFSETQ. Anyone with autoimmune disease history or systemic immunosuppression was excluded. This clone came up once. The sequenced sample was CD4+ or CD8+ T cells sorted from blood, obtained in a trial of the OX40 agonist ivuxolimab. This sequence was found in an adult with an advanced solid tumor such as melanoma, head and neck, liver or kidney cancer. The J gene is TRBJ2-3, the V gene TRBV5-1; 12 nucleotides agree with TRBD2. CDR3 residues: CASSLVGTSGSDTQYF. The DNA of the CDR3 is TGCGCCAGCAGCTTGGTTGGGACTAGCGGGTCAGATACGCAGTATTTT. The full variable domain, rest sourced from reference TRBV5-1 and TRBJ2-3, is KAGVTQTPRYLIKTRGQQVTLSCSPISGHRSVSWYQQTPGQGLQFLFEYFSETQRNKGNFPGRFSGRQFSNSRSEMNVSTLELGDSALYLCASSLVGTSGSDTQYFGPGTRLTVL.